This passage covers 22 T cell receptor beta chains from one sample sequenced in a study of T-cell memory formation after mild COVID-19 (dated by TCRdb to the early 2020s). Libraries were built with 5' RACE. Sequencing relied on an Illumina NovaSeq 6000. Through fastp at Q25 and MiXCR, TCRdb rebuilt clones from the public reads, retaining in-frame beta chains. Rows with a matching CDR3 protein are joined into one entry that keeps the most common DNA and genes. The table for this sample lists 450,000 to 700,000 distinct CDR3 sequences; more than 15% of them were counted only once. Of the sample, 12% is held by the ten largest clones. The specimen sequenced was PBMCs or a T cell subset sorted from them (not recorded which). The receptors were sampled from an adult woman who had mild COVID-19 (a few samples of this study predate the infection). The sample titles of this study are shuffled in the database, so cell type and time point are left out; the donor was told from shared clones.

In its sample, this clonotype was seen a few times. V gene TRBV2 combines with J gene TRBJ2-1; 12 bases match TRBD2. The CDR3 sequence is 17 residues long. CDR1 SNHLY and CDR2 FYNNEI come from the germline V gene. V trimming: 8 bases; J trimming: 8 bases; junction bases outside the gene matches: 16. The CDR3 DNA reads as TGTGCCAGCGGGGGCGACCAGACTAGCGGGGGCTTCGATGAGCAGTTCTTC. It yields the protein CASGGDQTSGGFDEQFF.

This clonotype was seen only a few times. The gene calls are TRBV4-1 and TRBJ2-5; no clear D. Per germline, CDR1 MGHRA and CDR2 YSYEKL. The V end lost 1 base, the J end lost 2 bases, and 5 bases lay between the germline ends. The CDR3 length is 13 residues. CDR3 loop: CASSQVIQETQYF. The CDR3 nucleotides read TGCGCCAGCAGCCAAGTAATACAAGAGACCCAGTACTTC.

The rearrangement uses TRBV7-2 and TRBJ1-5; D call uncertain. Trimming removed 2 bases from V and 1 base from J, with 9 bases in between. The CDR3 is made up of 15 amino acids. Looked up from germline, CDR1 is SGHTA and CDR2 is FQGNSA. CDR3 sequence: CASSLWPGSNQPQHF. For the CDR3, the DNA is TGTGCCAGCAGCTTATGGCCGGGAAGCAATCAGCCCCAGCATTTT.

This clonotype occurred many times. The rearrangement uses TRBV5-1 and TRBJ2-7; D is possibly TRBD1 or TRBD2 (5 bases each). The length of the CDR3 is 14 residues. V lost 0 bases and J 2 bases, leaving 9 bases between the germline ends. Germline V gene sequence: CDR1 SGHRS, CDR2 YFSETQ. Here the CDR3 DNA reads TGCGCCAGCAGCTTGGCCGGGGACGCCTACGAGCAGTACTTC. This gives the protein CASSLAGDAYEQYF. The full variable domain, in which reference TRBV5-1 and TRBJ2-7 provide the parts outside the CDR3, is KAGVTQTPRYLIKTRGQQVTLSCSPISGHRSVSWYQQTPGQGLQFLFEYFSETQRNKGNFPGRFSGRQFSNSRSEMNVSTLELGDSALYLCASSLAGDAYEQYFGPGTRLTVT.

This clonotype occurred a few times. This sequence joins TRBV13 and TRBJ2-3; TRBD2 matches 8 bases. Trimming cost V 4 bases and J 3 bases; bases outside gene matches: 9. CDR1 is PRHDT and CDR2 is FYEKMQ in the germline V gene (reference sequence). This CDR3 has 16 amino acids. CDR3: CASSSLAGGATDTQYF. CDR3 bases: TGTGCCAGCAGCTCCTTGGCGGGAGGCGCTACAGATACGCAGTATTTT. Based on the CDR3 plus reference TRBV13 and TRBJ2-3, the full variable domain is AAGVIQSPRHLIKEKRETATLKCYPIPRHDTVYWYQQGPGQDPQFLISFYEKMQSDKGSIPDRFSAQQFSDYHSELNMSSLELGDSALYFCASSSLAGGATDTQYFGPGTRLTVL.

This chain links TRBV2 with TRBJ1-2, with D tentatively TRBD1 (6 bases). Trimming took 6 bases from V and 2 from J, leaving 16 bases between them. Germline assignment: CDR1 SNHLY and CDR2 FYNNEI. The CDR3 sequence is 15 residues long. The CDR3 region is CASSVRTELNYGYTF. For the CDR3, the DNA is TGTGCCAGCAGCGTAAGGACAGAACTGAACTATGGCTACACCTTC.

This chain joins TRBV2 and TRBJ1-5, with 7 bases aligning to TRBD1. This CDR3 spans 15 amino acids. The germline gives CDR1 SNHLY, CDR2 FYNNEI. V gave up 4 bases and J gave up 3 bases; unmatched junction bases: 6. CDR3 loop: CASSAWQGDNQPQHF. The CDR3 nucleotides are TGTGCCAGCAGTGCTTGGCAGGGGGACAATCAGCCCCAGCATTTT.

This clonotype was found many times. V is TRBV5-1 and J is TRBJ2-1, with TRBD1 identical over 10 bases. The V gene's germline CDR1 is SGHRS and CDR2 YFSETQ. The junction had 6 bases not matched to a gene; V was cut back by 2 bases and J by 7 bases. This CDR3 has 15 residues. The CDR3 region is CASSLWTGGHNEQFF. In DNA, the CDR3 is TGCGCCAGCAGCTTATGGACAGGGGGACATAATGAGCAGTTCTTC.

This clonotype was counted between two and nine times. The V and J genes are TRBV20-1 and TRBJ2-1; TRBD2 is a possible D gene (5 bases). V was trimmed by 6 bases and J by 2 bases, leaving 23 bases between them. The germline CDR1 and CDR2 sequences are DFQATT and SNEGSKA (reference sequence). The CDR3 is made up of 17 amino acids. The CDR3 nucleotides are TGCAGTGCCCAATCGCAGTTTGTGGCGGGCACCTACAATGAGCAGTTCTTC. Its protein product is CSAQSQFVAGTYNEQFF.

CDR3 in DNA: TGTGCCAGCAGTCAGAGTGGGTGGGTTAACTATGGCTACACCTTC. Amino acid sequence: CASSQSGWVNYGYTF. This chain connects TRBV6-5 to TRBJ1-2; D remains ambiguous. This CDR3 is built from 15 residues. V was clipped by 5 bases and J by 1 base, with 14 bases between them. CDR1 is MNHEY, CDR2 SVGAGI, per germline.

The chain carries TRBV12-3 or TRBV12-4 and TRBJ2-3; 11 nucleotides align to TRBD1. This CDR3 has 14 amino acids. V was clipped by 6 bases and J by 5 bases; unmatched bases: 4. CDR3 sequence reads: CASSPGQGVDTQYF. The CDR3 DNA reads as TGTGCCAGCAGCCCGGGACAGGGGGTAGATACGCAGTATTTT.

In nucleotides, the CDR3 is TGTGCCAGCAGTAACCCTCGACTAGCGGGCTCTCAAGAGACCCAGTACTTC. Its translation: CASSNPRLAGSQETQYF. The chain has TRBV7-2 and TRBJ2-5; TRBD2 matches 10 bases. The J segment lost 2 bases and the V segment lost 6 bases, leaving 12 bases of the junction unmatched. The CDR3 spans 17 residues. CDR1 SGHTA and CDR2 FQGNSA come from the germline V gene.

There are a few counts of this clonotype. The genes are TRBV9 and TRBJ2-2; maybe TRBD2 (6 bases). Trimming pared 3 bases from V and 0 bases from J, leaving 21 bases between. Germline-derived CDR1 and CDR2 are SGDLS and YYNGEE. The CDR3 has 19 amino acids. Written as DNA, the CDR3 is TGTGCCAGCAGCGCCAGTATTAAAGCGGGCCCACCGAACACCGGGGAGCTGTTTTTT. This sequence encodes CASSASIKAGPPNTGELFF.

This clonotype came up a few times. The chain employs TRBV29-1 and TRBJ2-1; D is perhaps TRBD1 or TRBD2 (5 bases each). The germline gives CDR1 SQVTM, CDR2 ANQGSEA. Trimming removed 3 bases from V and 8 bases from J, with 11 bases in between. The CDR3 spans 12 residues. The CDR3 DNA is TGCAGCGTTGATGGGGGACCCTATGAGCAGTTCTTC. As protein: CSVDGGPYEQFF.

This clonotype turned up a few times. The chain carries TRBV30 and TRBJ2-3, with a tentative D call TRBD2 (7 bases). Trimming stripped 4 bases from V and 2 bases from J, with 10 bases between. The V gene's germline CDR1 is GTSNPN and CDR2 SVGIG (reference sequence). This CDR3 comprises 13 residues. The CDR3 region has the DNA TGTGCCTGGACGGGGGGCCACACAGATACGCAGTATTTT. It specifies CAWTGGHTDTQYF.

V gene TRBV20-1 combines with J gene TRBJ2-3; D is tentatively TRBD1 or TRBD2 (5 bases each). This CDR3 region has 11 residues. Trimming cost V 3 bases and J 14 bases, with 15 bases left between them. The germline V gene encodes CDR1 DFQATT and CDR2 SNEGSKA (reference sequence). The CDR3 DNA reads TGCAGTGCTAGGAGGGACCGAACTTTGTATTTT. Its protein is CSARRDRTLYF.

The gene calls are TRBV7-7 and TRBJ2-7; the D gene is possibly TRBD1 (6 bases). The V gene lost 5 bases and the J gene lost 0 bases, with 20 bases spanning the gap. CDR3 length equals 17 residues. CDR1 is SSHAT, CDR2 FNYEAQ, per germline (reference sequence). The CDR3 reads CASSPGGAGDSSYEQYF. The CDR3 DNA reads as TGTGCCAGCAGCCCTGGGGGCGCAGGCGACAGCTCCTACGAGCAGTACTTC.

This chain links TRBV11-1 with TRBJ2-7; weak D call: TRBD1 (6 bases). The CDR3 extends over 13 amino acids. Germline CDR1 is SGHAT and CDR2 is FQDESV (reference sequence). Between the trimmed V and J ends, which lost 5 bases and 2 bases, there was a span of 10 bases. The CDR3 loop reads CASSPPGAYEQYF. CDR3 nucleotide sequence: TGTGCCAGCAGCCCGCCAGGGGCCTACGAGCAGTACTTC.

The chain employs TRBV6-1 and TRBJ1-5; D not certain. The CDR3 is 16 amino acids. V lost 6 bases and J lost 5, with 20 bases in between. Germline V gene data show CDR1 as MNHNS and CDR2 as SASEGT. The CDR3 DNA reads TGTGCCAGCAGCCCCCTAGGAGCAGGTCGGGATCAGCCCCAGCATTTT. Protein product: CASSPLGAGRDQPQHF.

This rearrangement joins TRBV23-1 to TRBJ2-7; maybe TRBD2 (5 bases). TRBV23-1 is given ORF status, its function remaining uncertain. Trimming removed 8 bases from V and 2 bases from J, with 25 bases in between. This CDR3 has 17 amino acids. DNA of the CDR3: TGCGCCAGCCGACCTCAAGTCGGGATCCGGCGGGCCTACGAGCAGTACTTC. Its translation is CASRPQVGIRRAYEQYF.

This clonotype was counted between two and nine times. CDR3 loop: CAISETSGSNNEQFF. CDR3 nucleotide sequence: TGTGCCATCAGTGAGACTAGCGGGAGCAACAATGAGCAGTTCTTC. The chain recombines TRBV10-3 with TRBJ2-1, with 11 bases aligning to TRBD2. Per the germline V gene, CDR1 is ENHRY and CDR2 is SYGVKD. V shed 2 bases, J shed 5 bases, and the junction held 2 bases outside the gene matches. The CDR3 loop spans 15 amino acids.

The sample holds a few counts of this clonotype. The rearrangement joins TRBV12-3 or TRBV12-4 to TRBJ2-7; a possible D gene is TRBD1 (6 bases). The germline V and J ends were trimmed by 1 base and 2 bases, with 12 bases remaining between them. The CDR3 consists of 15 residues. The CDR3 nucleotides read TGTGCCAGCAGTTTAGGGGGCGAGGGGGCCTACGAGCAGTACTTC. Protein sequence: CASSLGGEGAYEQYF.